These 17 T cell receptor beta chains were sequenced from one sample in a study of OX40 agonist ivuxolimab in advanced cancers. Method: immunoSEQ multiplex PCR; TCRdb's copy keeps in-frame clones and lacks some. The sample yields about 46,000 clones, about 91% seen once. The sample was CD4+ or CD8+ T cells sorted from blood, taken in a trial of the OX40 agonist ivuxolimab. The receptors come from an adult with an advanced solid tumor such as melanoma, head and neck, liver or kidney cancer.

CDR3 residues: CASSKGGESQPQHF. The DNA for the CDR3 is TGTGCCAGCAGCAAGGGGGGGGAATCTCAGCCCCAGCATTTT. The chain uses TRBV21-1 and TRBJ1-5. TRBV21-1 represents a pseudogene. This CDR3 region has 14 residues.

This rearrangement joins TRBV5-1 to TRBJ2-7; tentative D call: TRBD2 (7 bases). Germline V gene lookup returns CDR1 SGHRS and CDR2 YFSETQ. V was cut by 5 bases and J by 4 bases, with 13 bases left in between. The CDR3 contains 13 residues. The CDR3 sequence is CASRGGVSYEQYF. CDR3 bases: TGCGCCAGCAGAGGGGGGGTGTCGTACGAGCAGTACTTC. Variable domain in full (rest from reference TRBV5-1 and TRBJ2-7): KAGVTQTPRYLIKTRGQQVTLSCSPISGHRSVSWYQQTPGQGLQFLFEYFSETQRNKGNFPGRFSGRQFSNSRSEMNVSTLELGDSALYLCASRGGVSYEQYFGPGTRLTVT.

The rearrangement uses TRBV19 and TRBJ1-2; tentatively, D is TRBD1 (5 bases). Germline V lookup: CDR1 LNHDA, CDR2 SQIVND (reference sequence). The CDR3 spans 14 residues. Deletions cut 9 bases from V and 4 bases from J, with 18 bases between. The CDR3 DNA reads TGTGCCAGCTCTAGAATGACAGATATCTATGGCTACACCTTC. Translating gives CASSRMTDIYGYTF.

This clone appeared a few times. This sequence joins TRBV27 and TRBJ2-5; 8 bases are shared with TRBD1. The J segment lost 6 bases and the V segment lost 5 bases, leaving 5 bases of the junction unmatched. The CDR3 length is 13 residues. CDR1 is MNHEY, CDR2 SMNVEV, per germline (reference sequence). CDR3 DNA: TGTGCCAGCAGTCAGGGGGCGGGGAAGACCCAGTACTTC. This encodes CASSQGAGKTQYF.

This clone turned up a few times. CDR3 in DNA: TGTGCCAGTAGTATAAGCCAGGATCCCTACAATGAGCAGTTCTTC. Amino acid sequence: CASSISQDPYNEQFF. This chain uses TRBV19 with TRBJ2-1; D remains unclear. Germline-derived CDR1 and CDR2 are LNHDA and SQIVND (reference sequence). The CDR3 covers 15 residues. Trimming removed 2 bases from V and 2 bases from J, with 10 bases in between.

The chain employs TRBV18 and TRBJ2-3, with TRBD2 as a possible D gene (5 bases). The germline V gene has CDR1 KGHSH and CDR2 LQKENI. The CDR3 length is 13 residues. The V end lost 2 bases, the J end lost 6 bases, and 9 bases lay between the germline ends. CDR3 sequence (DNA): TGTGCCAGCTCACCATTGGACTTCGATACGCAGTATTTT. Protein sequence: CASSPLDFDTQYF.

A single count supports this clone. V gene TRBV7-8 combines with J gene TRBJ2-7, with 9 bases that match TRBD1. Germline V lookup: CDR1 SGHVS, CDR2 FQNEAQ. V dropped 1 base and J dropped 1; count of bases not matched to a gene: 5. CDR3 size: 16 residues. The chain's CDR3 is CASSLVGQGGSYEQYF. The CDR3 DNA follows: TGTGCCAGCAGCTTAGTGGGACAGGGTGGTTCCTACGAGCAGTACTTC.

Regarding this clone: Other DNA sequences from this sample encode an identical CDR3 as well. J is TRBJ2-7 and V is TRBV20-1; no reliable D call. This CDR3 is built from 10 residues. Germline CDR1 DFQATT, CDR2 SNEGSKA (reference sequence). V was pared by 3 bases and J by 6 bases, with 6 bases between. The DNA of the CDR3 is TGCAGTGCTAGGTGGGGCGAGCAGTACTTC. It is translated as CSARWGEQYF.

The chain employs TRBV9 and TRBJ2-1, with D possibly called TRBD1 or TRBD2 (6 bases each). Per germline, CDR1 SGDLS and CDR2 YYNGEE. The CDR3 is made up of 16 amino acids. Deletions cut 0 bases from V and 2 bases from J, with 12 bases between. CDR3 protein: CASSVGGASAYNEQFF. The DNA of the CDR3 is TGTGCCAGCAGCGTAGGGGGGGCATCAGCCTACAATGAGCAGTTCTTC.

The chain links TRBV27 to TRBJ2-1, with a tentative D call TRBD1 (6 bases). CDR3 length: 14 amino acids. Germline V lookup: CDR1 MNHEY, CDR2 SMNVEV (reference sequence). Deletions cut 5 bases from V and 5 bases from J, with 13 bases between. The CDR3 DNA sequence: TGTGCCAGCAGTGCCTGGACAGCCCACAATGAGCAGTTCTTC. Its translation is CASSAWTAHNEQFF.

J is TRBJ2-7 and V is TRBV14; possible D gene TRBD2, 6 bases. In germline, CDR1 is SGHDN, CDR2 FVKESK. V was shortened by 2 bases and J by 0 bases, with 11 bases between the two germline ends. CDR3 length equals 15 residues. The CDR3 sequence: CASSQLSGSSYEQYF. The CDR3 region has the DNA TGTGCCAGCAGCCAACTTAGCGGAAGCTCCTACGAGCAGTACTTC. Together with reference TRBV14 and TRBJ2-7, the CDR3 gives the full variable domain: EAGVTQFPSHSVIEKGQTVTLRCDPISGHDNLYWYRRVMGKEIKFLLHFVKESKQDESGMPNNRFLAERTGGTYSTLKVQPAELEDSGVYFCASSQLSGSSYEQYFGPGTRLTVT.

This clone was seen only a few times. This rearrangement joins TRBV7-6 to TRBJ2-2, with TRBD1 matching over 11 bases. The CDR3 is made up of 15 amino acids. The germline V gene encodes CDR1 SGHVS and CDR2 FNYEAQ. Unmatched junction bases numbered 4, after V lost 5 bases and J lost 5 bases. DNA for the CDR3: TGTGCCAGCAGCCCAGGGACAGGGGGTACCGGGGAGCTGTTTTTT. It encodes CASSPGTGGTGELFF.

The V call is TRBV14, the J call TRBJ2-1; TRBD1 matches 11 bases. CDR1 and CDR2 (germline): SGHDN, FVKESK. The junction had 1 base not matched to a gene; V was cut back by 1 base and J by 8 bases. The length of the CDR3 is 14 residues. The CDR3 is CASSQGTGGHEQFF. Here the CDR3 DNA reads TGTGCCAGCAGCCAAGGGACAGGGGGCCATGAGCAGTTCTTC.

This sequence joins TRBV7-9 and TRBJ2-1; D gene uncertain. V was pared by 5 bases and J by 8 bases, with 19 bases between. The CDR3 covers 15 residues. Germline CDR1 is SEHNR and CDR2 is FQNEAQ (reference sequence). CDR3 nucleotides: TGTGCCAGCAGCCCCCCCCGCCTCCGCTCGGATGAGCAGTTCTTC. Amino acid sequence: CASSPPRLRSDEQFF.

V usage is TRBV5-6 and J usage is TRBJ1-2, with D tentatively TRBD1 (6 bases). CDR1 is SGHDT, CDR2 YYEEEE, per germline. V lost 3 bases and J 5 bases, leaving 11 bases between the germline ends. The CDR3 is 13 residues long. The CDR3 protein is CASSSRTAYGYTF. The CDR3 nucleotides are TGTGCCAGCAGCTCCCGGACAGCATATGGCTACACCTTC.

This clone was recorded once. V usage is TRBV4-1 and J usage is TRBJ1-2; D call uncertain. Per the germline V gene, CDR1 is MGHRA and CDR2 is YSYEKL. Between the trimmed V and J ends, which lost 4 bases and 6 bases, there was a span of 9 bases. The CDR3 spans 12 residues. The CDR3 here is CASSPGRDGYTF. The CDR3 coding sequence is TGCGCCAGCAGCCCCGGACGTGATGGCTACACCTTC.

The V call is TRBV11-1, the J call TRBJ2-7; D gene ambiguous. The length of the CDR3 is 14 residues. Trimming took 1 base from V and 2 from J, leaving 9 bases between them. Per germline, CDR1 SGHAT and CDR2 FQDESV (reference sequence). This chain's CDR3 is CASSLVGSAYEQYF. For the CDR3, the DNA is TGTGCCAGCAGCTTAGTCGGTTCCGCCTACGAGCAGTACTTC. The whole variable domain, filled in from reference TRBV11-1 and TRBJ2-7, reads EAEVAQSPRYKITEKSQAVAFWCDPISGHATLYWYRQILGQGPELLVQFQDESVVDDSQLPKDRFSAERLKGVDSTLKIQPAELGDSAMYLCASSLVGSAYEQYFGPGTRLTVT.